One sample yielded the 29 T cell receptor beta chains listed below, sequenced in a study of T-cell memory formation after mild COVID-19. A single record per CDR3 protein comes from TCRdb applying MiXCR to the 5' RACE reads. The sample holds hundreds of thousands of distinct CDR3 sequences, roughly 19% seen once. Material: PBMCs or a T cell subset sorted from them (not recorded which). The receptor set was obtained from a man between 18 and 29 years old who had mild COVID-19 (a few samples of this study predate the infection). Cell type and time point are not known.

This clonotype was observed a few times. The rearrangement links TRBV12-3 or TRBV12-4 to TRBJ2-5; 7 nucleotides line up with TRBD2. The CDR3 is 16 residues long. V shed 3 bases and J 4 bases; nucleotides not matched to a gene: 11. The CDR3 spells CASSFAGGRGLETQYF. CDR3 nucleotide sequence: TGTGCCAGCAGTTTCGCCGGGGGGAGAGGCTTAGAGACCCAGTACTTC.

This clonotype has only a few counts. The gene calls are TRBV5-5 and TRBJ1-1, with a weak D call TRBD1 (6 bases). CDR1 and CDR2 (germline): SGHKS, YYEKEE (reference sequence). This CDR3 spans 15 amino acids. V was trimmed by 4 bases and J by 4 bases, leaving 17 bases between them. The CDR3 region is CASSDLQGWGTEAFF. The CDR3 DNA follows: TGTGCCAGCAGCGACCTACAGGGTTGGGGCACTGAAGCTTTCTTT. The variable domain in full, with the rest retrieved from reference TRBV5-5 and TRBJ1-1, is DAGVTQSPTHLIKTRGQQVTLRCSPISGHKSVSWYQQVLGQGPQFIFQYYEKEERGRGNFPDRFSARQFPNYSSELNVNALLLGDSALYLCASSDLQGWGTEAFFGQGTRLTVV.

This CDR3 is CASRGMENTIYF. DNA for the CDR3: TGTGCCAGCAGGGGGATGGAAAACACCATATATTTT. The rearrangement joins TRBV9 to TRBJ1-3; D not certain. V shed 5 bases and J shed 6 bases, with 9 bases lying between them. This CDR3 contains 12 residues. The germline V gene has CDR1 SGDLS and CDR2 YYNGEE.

The genes are TRBV7-6 and TRBJ1-2; 7 bases are shared with TRBD1. CDR3 size: 15 residues. Germline trimming cut 5 bases from V and 7 bases from J; bases unmatched to any gene: 13. From germline, CDR1 is SGHVS and CDR2 FNYEAQ. The CDR3, as DNA: TGTGCCAGCAGCCCCAGACAGGGAGGGCGGAGTGGCTACACCTTC. Translating gives CASSPRQGGRSGYTF.

This clonotype was seen only a few times. The chain links TRBV5-1 to TRBJ1-6; D gene unclear. The CDR3 covers 14 residues. Germline assignment: CDR1 SGHRS and CDR2 YFSETQ. Trimming pared 1 base from V and 8 bases from J, leaving 10 bases between. CDR3 region: CASSLIRRYSPLHF. CDR3 nucleotides: TGCGCCAGCAGCTTGATTCGGCGTTATTCACCCCTCCACTTT.

J is TRBJ2-2 and V is TRBV28; maybe TRBD1 (5 bases). CDR1 MDHEN and CDR2 SYDVKM come from the germline V gene. V lost 3 bases and J 1 base, leaving 9 bases between the germline ends. The CDR3 length is 15 residues. CDR3 sequence: CASSFLGVNTGELFF. In DNA, the CDR3 is TGTGCCAGCAGTTTTTTAGGGGTGAACACCGGGGAGCTGTTTTTT.

The table lists this clonotype with a few counts. V is TRBV4-1 and J is TRBJ1-4; possibly TRBD1 for D (6 bases). Trimming cost V 1 base and J 7 bases, with 10 bases left between them. The CDR3 extends over 14 amino acids. CDR1 and CDR2 from the germline V gene are MGHRA and YSYEKL. The CDR3 is CASSQARGIEKLFF. The CDR3 DNA reads as TGCGCCAGCAGCCAAGCGAGGGGGATTGAAAAACTGTTTTTT.

This clonotype came up many times. The chain joins TRBV12-3 or TRBV12-4 to TRBJ1-5, with no clear D. The CDR3 totals 16 residues. Trimming pared 6 bases from V and 0 bases from J, leaving 15 bases between. The CDR3 DNA reads TGTGCCAGCAGAACTTCGACTGGGGTTAGCAATCAGCCCCAGCATTTT. It encodes CASRTSTGVSNQPQHF.

This clonotype showed up just a few times. V usage is TRBV4-1 and J usage is TRBJ1-1; TRBD1 matches 9 bases. Trimming took 3 bases from V and 5 from J; bases not matched to a gene: 7. Germline lookup yields CDR1 MGHRA and CDR2 YSYEKL. The CDR3 extends over 15 amino acids. CDR3 amino acids: CASSQPGQGRTEAFF. The DNA for the CDR3 is TGCGCCAGCAGCCAGCCGGGACAGGGAAGAACTGAAGCTTTCTTT.

This clonotype turned up a few times. The V gene is TRBV5-1, the J gene TRBJ2-3; D unresolved. Germline CDR1 SGHRS, CDR2 YFSETQ. The CDR3 totals 13 residues. Trimming stripped 3 bases from V and 1 base from J, with 6 bases between. CDR3 protein: CASSSARTDTQYF. The CDR3 DNA reads TGCGCCAGCAGCTCGGCACGCACAGATACGCAGTATTTT.

This clonotype was seen a few times. This rearrangement joins TRBV7-9 to TRBJ1-1, with D unclear. CDR1 SEHNR and CDR2 FQNEAQ come from the germline V gene (reference sequence). Trimming took off 2 bases at V and 0 bases at J, with 10 bases between the two ends. The CDR3 runs 15 residues. CDR3 sequence (DNA): TGTGCCAGCAGCTTAACTTCCAGTTTGAACACTGAAGCTTTCTTT. Translating gives CASSLTSSLNTEAFF.

This clonotype was seen ten or more times. The chain uses TRBV2 and TRBJ2-7; 9 bases agree with TRBD2. The CDR3 consists of 14 residues. CDR1 SNHLY and CDR2 FYNNEI come from the germline V gene. The junction had 3 bases not matched to a gene; V was cut back by 3 bases and J by 3 bases. CDR3 DNA: TGTGCCAGCAGTGAGGCAGCGGGGGGCTACGAGCAGTACGTC. This codes for CASSEAAGGYEQYV.

V is TRBV18 and J is TRBJ2-1; TRBD1 agrees at 7 bases. Germline CDR1 is KGHSH and CDR2 is LQKENI. There are 13 residues in the CDR3. Unmatched junction bases numbered 1, after V lost 3 bases and J lost 5 bases. The CDR3 region is CASSPGQNNEQFF. In nucleotides, the CDR3 is TGTGCCAGCTCACCGGGACAGAACAATGAGCAGTTCTTC. Using reference TRBV18 and TRBJ2-1 for the parts outside the CDR3, the full variable domain is NAGVMQNPRHLVRRRGQEARLRCSPMKGHSHVYWYRQLPEEGLKFMVYLQKENIIDESGMPKERFSAEFPKEGPSILRIQQVVRGDSAAYFCASSPGQNNEQFFGPGTRLTVL.

The chain couples TRBV7-2 to TRBJ2-1; TRBD2 aligns across 12 bases. Germline CDR1 and CDR2: SGHTA and FQGNSA. Trimming cost V 5 bases and J 8 bases; bases outside gene matches: 7. The CDR3 length is 15 residues. This chain's CDR3 is CASSKLAGGGDEQFF. In nucleotides, the CDR3 is TGTGCCAGCAGCAAACTAGCGGGGGGCGGCGATGAGCAGTTCTTC. The full variable domain, its missing parts supplied by reference TRBV7-2 and TRBJ2-1, is GAGVSQSPSNKVTEKGKDVELRCDPISGHTALYWYRQSLGQGLEFLIYFQGNSAPDKSGLPSDRFSAERTGGSVSTLTIQRTQQEDSAVYLCASSKLAGGGDEQFFGPGTRLTVL.

This clonotype was detected only a few times. The chain couples TRBV30 to TRBJ1-5, with D hard to call. The V and J ends lost 5 bases and 4 bases respectively, with 12 bases between them. This CDR3 is built from 13 residues. Germline assignment: CDR1 GTSNPN and CDR2 SVGIG (reference sequence). The CDR3 spells CAWGETGNQPQHF. The DNA for the CDR3 is TGTGCCTGGGGAGAGACGGGGAATCAGCCCCAGCATTTT.

A few counts support this clonotype. The V and J genes are TRBV20-1 and TRBJ2-5; possible D gene TRBD2, 7 bases. Trimming pared 0 bases from V and 1 base from J, leaving 12 bases between. Per the germline V gene, CDR1 is DFQATT and CDR2 is SNEGSKA (reference sequence). This CDR3 contains 15 residues. This chain's CDR3 is CSARDGGLAQETQYF. The CDR3 nucleotides are TGCAGTGCTAGAGACGGGGGGCTAGCCCAAGAGACCCAGTACTTC.

This clonotype was counted only a few times. The chain recombines TRBV12-3 or TRBV12-4 with TRBJ2-1; 9 positions match TRBD1. This CDR3 is built from 15 residues. J was trimmed by 5 bases and V by 7 bases; bases with no gene match: 9. In DNA form, the CDR3 reads TGTGCCAGCACCCCCGGGACAGGGATGGACAATGAGCAGTTCTTC. Protein: CASTPGTGMDNEQFF.

This clonotype was observed a handful of times. The CDR3 DNA follows: TGTGCCAGCGCGCTTAGTGGAACCGCCACAGATACGCAGTATTTT. Translated, it gives CASALSGTATDTQYF. This chain links TRBV6-5 with TRBJ2-3, with D uncertain. Trimming removed 8 bases from V and 2 bases from J, with 17 bases in between. The CDR3 covers 15 residues. Germline CDR1 and CDR2: MNHEY and SVGAGI.

This clonotype was picked up a small number of times. The chain is built from TRBV5-1 and TRBJ1-1; the D gene is possibly TRBD1 (6 bases). The CDR3 sequence is 14 residues long. V was clipped by 0 bases and J by 11 bases, with 17 bases between them. The germline V gene has CDR1 SGHRS and CDR2 YFSETQ. CDR3 loop: CASSLATGSNSAFF. The CDR3 bases are TGCGCCAGCAGCTTGGCCACAGGGTCCAATAGTGCTTTCTTT.

The rearrangement uses TRBV5-1 and TRBJ1-6, with D perhaps matching TRBD1 (5 bases). The germline V gene has CDR1 SGHRS and CDR2 YFSETQ. V was pared by 4 bases and J by 5 bases, with 13 bases between. The CDR3 is 15 residues long. The CDR3 bases are TGCGCCAGCAGCCAAGCCGGGACGGATAATTCACCCCTCCACTTT. Amino acid sequence: CASSQAGTDNSPLHF.

The chain links TRBV20-1 to TRBJ2-1, with 7 nucleotides matching TRBD1. V lost 0 bases and J lost 1; bases outside the gene matches: 3. The CDR3 consists of 15 residues. The germline gives CDR1 DFQATT, CDR2 SNEGSKA (reference sequence). The CDR3, as DNA: TGCAGTGCTAGAGACAGGGGGTTGTCCTACAATGAGCAGTTCTTC. Its protein is CSARDRGLSYNEQFF.

The chain links TRBV11-2 to TRBJ2-7; 9 bases line up with TRBD1. This CDR3 has 15 residues. V trimming: 0 bases; J trimming: 6 bases; junction bases outside the gene matches: 6. Germline CDR1 reads SGHAT; CDR2 reads FQNNGV. CDR3 loop: CASSLDSGQGSEQYF. The CDR3, as DNA: TGTGCCAGCAGCTTAGATTCGGGACAGGGAAGCGAGCAGTACTTC.

CDR3 DNA: TGCAGCGCTGATAGCGGGGCGGCAGAGACCCAGTACTTC. Its protein product is CSADSGAAETQYF. The V gene is TRBV29-1, the J gene TRBJ2-5; 8 positions match TRBD2. Germline V CDR1 and CDR2: SQVTM, ANQGSEA. Trimming cost V 7 bases and J 4 bases; bases outside gene matches: 8. This CDR3 spans 13 amino acids.

This clonotype was detected a few times. V and J are TRBV5-6 and TRBJ2-1; the match to TRBD1 covers 7 bases. The CDR3 consists of 12 residues. V was clipped by 4 bases and J by 8 bases; unmatched bases: 3. CDR1 and CDR2 from the germline V gene are SGHDT and YYEEEE. Here the CDR3 DNA reads TGTGCCAGCAGCGAGGGGGCGTATGAGCAGTTCTTC. This gives the protein CASSEGAYEQFF. The variable domain in full, with the rest retrieved from reference TRBV5-6 and TRBJ2-1, is DAGVTQSPTHLIKTRGQQVTLRCSPKSGHDTVSWYQQALGQGPQFIFQYYEEEERQRGNFPDRFSGHQFPNYSSELNVNALLLGDSALYLCASSEGAYEQFFGPGTRLTVL.

This clonotype was counted at least ten times. The CDR3 reads CASSWTGTGYGYTF. CDR3 nucleotides: TGTGCCAGCAGTTGGACCGGGACAGGCTATGGCTACACCTTC. The V and J genes are TRBV12-3 or TRBV12-4 and TRBJ1-2, with 8 bases fitting TRBD1. This CDR3 comprises 14 residues. J was trimmed by 4 bases and V by 4 bases; bases with no gene match: 5.

The chain recombines TRBV24-1 with TRBJ2-3; 8 bases fit TRBD2. The CDR3 spans 17 residues. Germline loops: CDR1 KGHDR, CDR2 SFDVKD. Trimming removed 1 base from V and 4 bases from J; junction bases left unmatched: 9. The DNA of the CDR3 is TGTGCCACCAGTGATTTAACTAGCGGTCCTGGCGCAGATACGCAGTATTTT. Translated, it gives CATSDLTSGPGADTQYF.

The chain is built from TRBV5-1 and TRBJ2-7, with TRBD1 identical over 7 bases. Trimming cost V 4 bases and J 4 bases; bases outside gene matches: 11. The CDR3 loop spans 15 amino acids. Germline CDR1 is SGHRS and CDR2 is YFSETQ. The CDR3 loop is CASSPRQGTGYEQYF. The DNA for the CDR3 is TGCGCCAGCAGCCCGAGACAGGGTACAGGGTACGAGCAGTACTTC. The full variable domain, rest sourced from reference TRBV5-1 and TRBJ2-7, is KAGVTQTPRYLIKTRGQQVTLSCSPISGHRSVSWYQQTPGQGLQFLFEYFSETQRNKGNFPGRFSGRQFSNSRSEMNVSTLELGDSALYLCASSPRQGTGYEQYFGPGTRLTVT.

This clonotype appeared a few times. The chain combines TRBV2 with TRBJ1-5; TRBD1 might be the D (5 bases). This CDR3 has 14 residues. Germline lookup yields CDR1 SNHLY and CDR2 FYNNEI. With 3 bases removed from V and 5 bases from J, the gap between germline ends came to 11 bases. The DNA for the CDR3 is TGTGCCAGCAGTGATGTCGGGGGAGATCAGCCCCAGCATTTT. Translation: CASSDVGGDQPQHF.

Only a few counts were recorded for this clonotype. The genes are TRBV9 and TRBJ2-7; D perhaps matches TRBD2 (6 bases). The germline V gene has CDR1 SGDLS and CDR2 YYNGEE. V was clipped by 6 bases and J by 2 bases, with 15 bases between them. The CDR3 has 14 residues. As DNA, the CDR3 is TGTGCCAGCAACGCCGGGACGGGAGCCTACGAGCAGTACTTC. Encoded protein: CASNAGTGAYEQYF.